Included here is one TCR beta chain sequence, with context. Other DNA sequences of this sample code for an identical CDR3. The table came from immunoSEQ multiplex PCR; TCRdb's copy has only in-frame clones and leaves some out. The sample has more than 300,000 clones; more than 75% are singletons. The data derive from a study of blood T cell repertoires in COVID-19. The CDR3 covers 12 residues. The germline V gene encodes CDR1 SGDLS and CDR2 YYNGEE. With 4 bases removed from V and 3 bases from J, the gap between germline ends came to 8 bases. Study members were between roughly 18 and 90 years old and lived in 20 to 25 US regions.

The chain carries TRBV9 and TRBJ2-7, with D maybe TRBD2 (5 bases). Specimen: PBMCs or T cells enriched from blood (not recorded which). This clonotype originated in a woman aged 18 to 35 who had recovered from COVID-19. The CDR3 region is CASSPGGYEQYF. CDR3 DNA sequence: TGTGCCAGCAGCCCCGGAGGCTACGAGCAGTACTTC.